This TCR beta chain comes out of a study of PD-L1 blockade in urothelial cancer. Study context: Blood was evaluated 3 weeks (second dose) and 6 weeks after therapy began.

Sequencing used immunoSEQ multiplex PCR; TCRdb keeps in-frame clones, though not all of them. The sample shows roughly 87,000 clones, 75% to 90% of them seen only once. Trimming took off 6 bases at V and 8 bases at J, with 12 bases between the two ends. From germline, CDR1 is SGHNT and CDR2 YENEEA. The CDR3 spans 12 residues. This clone was seen a single time. This sequence joins TRBV11-3 and TRBJ2-3; D gene uncertain. The receptor was derived from a woman aged 70-85 years with urothelial cancer. The material sequenced was PBMCs, taken around atezolizumab (anti-PD-L1) treatment. This CDR3 reads CASSQGPGTQYF. The CDR3 DNA sequence: TGTGCCAGCAGTCAAGGCCCGGGTACGCAGTATTTT.